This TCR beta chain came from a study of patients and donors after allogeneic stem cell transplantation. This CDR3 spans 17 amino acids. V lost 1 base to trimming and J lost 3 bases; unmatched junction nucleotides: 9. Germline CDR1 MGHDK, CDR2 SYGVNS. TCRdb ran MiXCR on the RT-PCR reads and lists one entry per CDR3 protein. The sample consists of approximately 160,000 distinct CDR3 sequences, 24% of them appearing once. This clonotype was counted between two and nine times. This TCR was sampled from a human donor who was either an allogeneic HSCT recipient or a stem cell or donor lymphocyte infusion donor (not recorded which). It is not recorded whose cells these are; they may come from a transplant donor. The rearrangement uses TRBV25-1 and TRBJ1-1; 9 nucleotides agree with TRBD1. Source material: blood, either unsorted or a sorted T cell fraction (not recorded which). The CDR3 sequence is CASSELNRDRAHTEAFF. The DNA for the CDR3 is TGTGCCAGCAGTGAATTGAATAGGGACAGGGCCCACACTGAAGCTTTCTTT.